One and the same sample provided the 10 T cell receptor beta chains below, sequenced in a study of blood T cell repertoires in COVID-19. Some clones are missing from TCRdb's copy, which holds only in-frame ones; the method was immunoSEQ multiplex PCR. The profile shows some 150,000 clones, less than 90% of them singletons. Material: PBMCs or T cells enriched from blood (not recorded which). Receptors were obtained from a woman in her fifties or sixties who had been exposed to COVID-19.

J is TRBJ2-3 and V is TRBV2, with TRBD2 identical over 7 bases. The CDR3 is made up of 14 amino acids. V was pared by 4 bases and J by 5 bases, with 6 bases of the junction left unmatched. Germline loops: CDR1 SNHLY, CDR2 FYNNEI. CDR3 nucleotides: TGTGCCAGCAGTGCCCGGGCGGGGGTAGATACGCAGTATTTT. This encodes CASSARAGVDTQYF.

To note about this clone: A much larger clone lies one base from this, so it may be a read error. Within the sample, other DNA sequences also encode this same CDR3. The chain employs TRBV12-3 or TRBV12-4 and TRBJ1-1, with 7 bases matching TRBD1. The V segment lost 6 bases and the J segment 4 bases; nucleotides outside the gene matches: 5. The CDR3 has 13 residues. CDR3: CASSLDRVTEAFF. The CDR3 DNA is TGTGCCAGCAGCCTAGACAGGGTCACTGAAGCTTTCTTT.

This clone was seen a handful of times. This sequence joins TRBV6-5 and TRBJ1-3; TRBD1 is a possible D gene (6 bases). V lost 4 bases to trimming and J lost 4 bases, with 14 bases between them. The CDR3 spans 15 residues. From germline, CDR1 is MNHEY and CDR2 SVGAGI. In DNA form, the CDR3 reads TGTGCCAGCAGTTTGGGGGCGCGAAGGGGAAACACCATATATTTT. It encodes CASSLGARRGNTIYF.

The CDR3 nucleotides are TGTGCCAGCAGCTTATCCCACGGGATCGATGAGCAGTTCTTC. It codes for CASSLSHGIDEQFF. The J gene is TRBJ2-1, the V gene TRBV5-6; tentative D call: TRBD2 (5 bases). Between the trimmed V and J ends, which lost 2 bases and 8 bases, there was a span of 14 bases. Germline assignment: CDR1 SGHDT and CDR2 YYEEEE. The CDR3 loop spans 14 amino acids.

The chain employs TRBV9 and TRBJ1-1, with D possibly TRBD1 on 6 matching bases. This CDR3 spans 16 amino acids. Trimming pared 3 bases from V and 8 bases from J, leaving 23 bases between. Germline CDR1 SGDLS, CDR2 YYNGEE. CDR3 bases: TGTGCCAGCAGCGGGGCAGCACAGGGACGTGGTACGGAAGCTTTCTTT. Protein product: CASSGAAQGRGTEAFF.

This clone was recorded many times. V gene TRBV6-4 combines with J gene TRBJ2-1; 11 bases fit TRBD2. V lost 5 bases, J lost 8 bases, and 8 bases stayed unmatched. The CDR3 spans 15 residues. Germline CDR1 and CDR2: MRHNA and SNTAGT. For the CDR3, the DNA is TGTGCCAGCAGTTCCCTAGCGGGGGGACAGGATGAGCAGTTCTTC. Protein sequence: CASSSLAGGQDEQFF.

By sample share, this clone is large (0.1 to 1%). The chain combines TRBV6-4 with TRBJ2-2; 8 bases fit TRBD2. Germline V lookup: CDR1 MRHNA, CDR2 SNTAGT. CDR3 length: 13 amino acids. V was pared by 6 bases and J by 3 bases, with 0 bases of the junction left unmatched. CDR3 loop: CASSGGDTGELFF. As DNA, the CDR3 is TGTGCCAGCAGCGGGGGGGACACCGGGGAGCTGTTTTTT.

Only one count was recorded for this clone. V and J are TRBV6-5 and TRBJ2-7; maybe TRBD1 (5 bases). Germline V gene lookup returns CDR1 MNHEY and CDR2 SVGAGI. Trimming pared 4 bases from V and 4 bases from J, leaving 14 bases between. The length of the CDR3 is 14 residues. The CDR3 DNA is TGTGCCAGCAGTTCGTCCGGCAGGGCTTACGAGCAGTACTTC. It is translated as CASSSSGRAYEQYF.

The chain recombines TRBV28 with TRBJ1-2, with 11 nucleotides matching TRBD1. Germline CDR1 MDHEN, CDR2 SYDVKM. The CDR3 extends over 15 amino acids. The V and J ends lost 6 bases and 8 bases, in that order; junction bases with no gene match: 11. The CDR3 is CASSHGTGGSWGYTF. Here the CDR3 DNA reads TGTGCCAGCAGCCATGGGACAGGGGGAAGCTGGGGCTACACCTTC.

This clone appeared once. The V gene is TRBV5-1, the J gene TRBJ2-3, with 7 positions matching TRBD2. With V trimmed by 5 bases and J by 4 bases, 10 bases remained unmatched. The germline V gene has CDR1 SGHRS and CDR2 YFSETQ. The CDR3 covers 15 residues. The CDR3 loop reads CASRPLAGRPDTQYF. The CDR3 DNA reads as TGCGCCAGCAGGCCCTTAGCCGGGAGGCCAGATACGCAGTATTTT. Full variable domain (rest looked up from reference TRBV5-1 and TRBJ2-3): KAGVTQTPRYLIKTRGQQVTLSCSPISGHRSVSWYQQTPGQGLQFLFEYFSETQRNKGNFPGRFSGRQFSNSRSEMNVSTLELGDSALYLCASRPLAGRPDTQYFGPGTRLTVL.